This entry features one T cell receptor beta chain sequence. A modified ARM-PCR protocol with three rounds of nested PCR amplified TCRbeta. TCRdb passed the multiplex PCR reads through MiXCR, listing each CDR3 protein once. The data show about 200,000 distinct CDR3 sequences, 71% seen once. CDR3 length: 16 residues. The germline CDR1 and CDR2 sequences are SGHDN and FVKESK. After removal of 6 bases from V and 3 bases from J, the junction contained 9 bases not matched to a gene. The sample is drawn from a study of tumor and adjacent non-tumor tissue in lung cancer. RNA was extracted from bulk tissue without any cell sorting.

The receptor was derived from a man in his fifties or sixties with non-small cell lung cancer. Sample: lung tumor tissue. The chain carries TRBV14 and TRBJ2-1; TRBD1 agrees at 9 bases. The CDR3: CASRGRTGGNYNEQFF. The CDR3 DNA follows: TGTGCCAGCAGGGGGCGTACAGGGGGCAACTACAATGAGCAGTTCTTC. The variable domain in full, with the rest retrieved from reference TRBV14 and TRBJ2-1, is EAGVTQFPSHSVIEKGQTVTLRCDPISGHDNLYWYRRVMGKEIKFLLHFVKESKQDESGMPNNRFLAERTGGTYSTLKVQPAELEDSGVYFCASRGRTGGNYNEQFFGPGTRLTVL.